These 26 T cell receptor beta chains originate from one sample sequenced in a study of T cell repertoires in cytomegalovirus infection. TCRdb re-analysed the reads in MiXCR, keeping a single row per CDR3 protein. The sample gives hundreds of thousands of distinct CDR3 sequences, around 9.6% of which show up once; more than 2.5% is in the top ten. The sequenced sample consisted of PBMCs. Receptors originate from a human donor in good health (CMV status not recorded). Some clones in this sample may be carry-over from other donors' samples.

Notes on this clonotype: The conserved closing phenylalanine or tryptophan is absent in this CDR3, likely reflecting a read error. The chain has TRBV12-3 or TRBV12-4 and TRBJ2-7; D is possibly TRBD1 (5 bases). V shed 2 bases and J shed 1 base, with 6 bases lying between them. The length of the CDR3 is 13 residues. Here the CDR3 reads CASSLRQSYEQYS. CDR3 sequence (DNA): TGTGCCAGCAGTTTAAGACAGTCCTACGAGCAGTACTCC.

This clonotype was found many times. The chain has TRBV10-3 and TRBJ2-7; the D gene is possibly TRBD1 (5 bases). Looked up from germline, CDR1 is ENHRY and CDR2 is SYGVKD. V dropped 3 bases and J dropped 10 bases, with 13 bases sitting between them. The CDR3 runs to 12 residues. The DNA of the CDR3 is TGTGCCATCAGTGAAGGTAGCAGGGTACAGTACGTC. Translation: CAISEGSRVQYV.

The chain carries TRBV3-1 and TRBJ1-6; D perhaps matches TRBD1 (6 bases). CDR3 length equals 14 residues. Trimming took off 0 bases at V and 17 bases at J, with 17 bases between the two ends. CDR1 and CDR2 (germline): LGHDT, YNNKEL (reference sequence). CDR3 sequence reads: CASSQDGRAPGVHF. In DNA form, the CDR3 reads TGTGCCAGCAGCCAAGACGGAAGGGCCCCAGGGGTCCACTTT.

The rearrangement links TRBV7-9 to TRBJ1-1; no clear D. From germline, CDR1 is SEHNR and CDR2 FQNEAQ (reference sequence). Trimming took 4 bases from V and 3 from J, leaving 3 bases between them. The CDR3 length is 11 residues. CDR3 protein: CASSWDTEAFF. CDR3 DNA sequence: TGTGCCAGCAGCTGGGACACTGAAGCTTTCTTT. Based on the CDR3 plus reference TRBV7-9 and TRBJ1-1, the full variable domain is DTGVSQNPRHKITKRGQNVTFRCDPISEHNRLYWYRQTLGQGPEFLTYFQNEAQLEKSRLLSDRFSAERPKGSFSTLEIQRTEQGDSAMYLCASSWDTEAFFGQGTRLTVV.

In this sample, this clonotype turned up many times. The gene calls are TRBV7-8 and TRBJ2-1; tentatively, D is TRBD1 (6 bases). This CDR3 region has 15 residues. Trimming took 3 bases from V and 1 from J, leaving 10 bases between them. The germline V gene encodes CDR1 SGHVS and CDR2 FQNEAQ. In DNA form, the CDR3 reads TGTGCCAGCAGCTTCCTCAGGGGTTCCTACAATGAGCAGTTCTTC. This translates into CASSFLRGSYNEQFF.

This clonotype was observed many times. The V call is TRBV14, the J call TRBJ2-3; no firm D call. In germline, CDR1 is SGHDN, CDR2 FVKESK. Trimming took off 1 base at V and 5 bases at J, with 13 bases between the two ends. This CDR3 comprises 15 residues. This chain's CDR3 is CASSQGALSQDTQYF. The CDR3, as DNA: TGTGCCAGCAGCCAAGGGGCTCTCAGTCAAGATACGCAGTATTTT.

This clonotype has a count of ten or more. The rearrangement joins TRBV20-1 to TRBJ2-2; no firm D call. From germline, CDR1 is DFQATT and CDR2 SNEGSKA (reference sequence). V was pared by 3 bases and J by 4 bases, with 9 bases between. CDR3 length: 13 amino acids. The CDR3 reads CSASEHRTGELFF. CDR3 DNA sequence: TGCAGTGCTAGTGAACACCGCACCGGGGAGCTGTTTTTT.

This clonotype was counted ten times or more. Here the CDR3 reads CASSMGQALGNTIYF. Here the CDR3 DNA reads TGTGCCAGCAGCATGGGACAGGCCCTTGGAAACACCATATATTTT. V usage is TRBV7-2 and J usage is TRBJ1-3; 8 bases fit TRBD1. This CDR3 region has 15 residues. CDR1 SGHTA and CDR2 FQGNSA come from the germline V gene. V was clipped by 5 bases and J by 3 bases; unmatched bases: 6.

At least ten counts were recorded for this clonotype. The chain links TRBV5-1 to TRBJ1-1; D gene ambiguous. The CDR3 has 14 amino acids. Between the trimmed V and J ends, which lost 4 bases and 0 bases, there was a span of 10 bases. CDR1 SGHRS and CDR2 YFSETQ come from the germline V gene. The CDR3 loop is CASSIDGMNTEAFF. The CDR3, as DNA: TGCGCCAGCAGCATCGACGGTATGAACACTGAAGCTTTCTTT.

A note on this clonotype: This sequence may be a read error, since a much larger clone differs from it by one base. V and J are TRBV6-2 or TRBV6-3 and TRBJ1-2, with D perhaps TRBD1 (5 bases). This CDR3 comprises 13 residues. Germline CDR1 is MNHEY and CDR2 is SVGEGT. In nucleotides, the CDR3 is TGTGCCAGCAATTACTCACACGGGGCCGGCTACACCTTC. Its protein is CASNYSHGAGYTF.

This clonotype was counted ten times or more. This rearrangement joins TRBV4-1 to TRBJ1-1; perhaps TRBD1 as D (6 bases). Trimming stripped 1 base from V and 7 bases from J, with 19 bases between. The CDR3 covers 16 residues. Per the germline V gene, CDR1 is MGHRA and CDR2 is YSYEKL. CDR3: CASSQGWAGAIGEAFF. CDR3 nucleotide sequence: TGCGCCAGCAGCCAAGGTTGGGCAGGGGCAATTGGTGAAGCTTTCTTT.

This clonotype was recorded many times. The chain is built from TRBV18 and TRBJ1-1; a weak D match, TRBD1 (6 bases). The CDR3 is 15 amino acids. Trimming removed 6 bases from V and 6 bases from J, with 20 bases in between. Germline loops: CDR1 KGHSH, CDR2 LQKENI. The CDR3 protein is CASSPVLGADSEAFF. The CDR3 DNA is TGTGCCAGCTCCCCCGTTTTGGGGGCGGATTCTGAAGCTTTCTTT.

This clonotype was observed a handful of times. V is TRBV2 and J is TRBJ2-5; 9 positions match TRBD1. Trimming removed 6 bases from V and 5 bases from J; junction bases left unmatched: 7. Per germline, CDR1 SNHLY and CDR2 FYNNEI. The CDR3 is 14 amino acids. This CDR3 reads CASSPQGAVETQYF. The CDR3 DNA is TGTGCCAGCAGCCCACAGGGGGCGGTGGAGACCCAGTACTTC.

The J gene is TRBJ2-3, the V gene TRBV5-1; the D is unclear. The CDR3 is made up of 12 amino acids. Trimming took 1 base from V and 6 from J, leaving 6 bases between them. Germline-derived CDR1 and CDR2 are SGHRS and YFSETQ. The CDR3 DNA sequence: TGCGCCAGCAGCTTGTTTTCCGATACGCAGTATTTT. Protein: CASSLFSDTQYF.

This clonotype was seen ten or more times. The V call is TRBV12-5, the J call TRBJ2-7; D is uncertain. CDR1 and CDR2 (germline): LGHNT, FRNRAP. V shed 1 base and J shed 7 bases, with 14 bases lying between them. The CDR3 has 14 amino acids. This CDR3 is CASGLDTASREQYF. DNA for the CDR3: TGTGCTAGTGGTTTGGACACCGCATCTCGGGAGCAGTACTTC. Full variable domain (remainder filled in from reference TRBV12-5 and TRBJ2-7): DARVTQTPRHKVTEMGQEVTMRCQPILGHNTVFWYRQTMMQGLELLAYFRNRAPLDDSGMPKDRFSAEMPDATLATLKIQPSEPRDSAVYFCASGLDTASREQYFGPGTRLTVT.

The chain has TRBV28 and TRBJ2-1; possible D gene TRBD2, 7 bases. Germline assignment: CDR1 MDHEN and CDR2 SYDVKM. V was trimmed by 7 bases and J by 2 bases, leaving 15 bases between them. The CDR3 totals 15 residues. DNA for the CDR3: TGTGCCAGCATTTCCGGGGGGCCTCCCTACAATGAGCAGTTCTTC. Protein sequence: CASISGGPPYNEQFF.

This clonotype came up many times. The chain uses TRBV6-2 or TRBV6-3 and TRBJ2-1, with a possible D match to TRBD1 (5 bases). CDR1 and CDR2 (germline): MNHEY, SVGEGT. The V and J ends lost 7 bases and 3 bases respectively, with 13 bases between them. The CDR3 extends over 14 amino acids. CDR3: CASKIWGYYNEQFF. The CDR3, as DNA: TGTGCCAGCAAGATTTGGGGCTACTACAATGAGCAGTTCTTC.

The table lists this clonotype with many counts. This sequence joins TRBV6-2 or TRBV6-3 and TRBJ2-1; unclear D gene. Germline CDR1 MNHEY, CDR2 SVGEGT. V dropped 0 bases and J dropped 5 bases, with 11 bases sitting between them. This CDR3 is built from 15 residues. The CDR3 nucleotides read TGTGCCAGCAGTTACTCGACCTTCCTCAACAATGAGCAGTTCTTC. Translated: CASSYSTFLNNEQFF.

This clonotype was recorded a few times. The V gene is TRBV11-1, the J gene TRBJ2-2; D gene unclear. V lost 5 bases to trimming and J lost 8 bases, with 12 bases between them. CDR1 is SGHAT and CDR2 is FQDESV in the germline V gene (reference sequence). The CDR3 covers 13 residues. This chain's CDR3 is CASSRDPSGELFF. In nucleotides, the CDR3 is TGTGCCAGCAGCCGCGACCCGTCTGGGGAGCTGTTTTTT.

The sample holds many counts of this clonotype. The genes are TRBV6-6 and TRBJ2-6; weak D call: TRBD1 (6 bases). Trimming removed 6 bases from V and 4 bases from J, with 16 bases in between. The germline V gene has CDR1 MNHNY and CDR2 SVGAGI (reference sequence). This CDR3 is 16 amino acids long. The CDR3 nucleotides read TGTGCCAGCAGAAGCATTCGGACAGCCGGGGCCAACGTCCTGACTTTC. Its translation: CASRSIRTAGANVLTF.

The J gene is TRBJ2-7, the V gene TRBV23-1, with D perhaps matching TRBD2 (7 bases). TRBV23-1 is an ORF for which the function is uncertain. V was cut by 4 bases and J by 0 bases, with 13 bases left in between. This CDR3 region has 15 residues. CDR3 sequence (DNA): TGCGCCAGCAGTCCTTCGCGGGGGCCCTCCTACGAGCAGTACTTC. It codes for CASSPSRGPSYEQYF.

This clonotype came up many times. The CDR3 is CASSLRWALNTEAFF. The CDR3 region has the DNA TGTGCCAGCAGCTTACGATGGGCCTTGAACACTGAAGCTTTCTTT. This rearrangement joins TRBV7-8 to TRBJ1-1; D gene uncertain. Per germline, CDR1 SGHVS and CDR2 FQNEAQ. This CDR3 has 15 amino acids. The V gene lost 2 bases and the J gene lost 0 bases, with 10 bases spanning the gap. The full variable domain, rest sourced from reference TRBV7-8 and TRBJ1-1, is GAGVSQSPRYKVAKRGQDVALRCDPISGHVSLFWYQQALGQGPEFLTYFQNEAQLDKSGLPSDRFFAERPEGSVSTLKIQRTQQEDSAVYLCASSLRWALNTEAFFGQGTRLTVV.

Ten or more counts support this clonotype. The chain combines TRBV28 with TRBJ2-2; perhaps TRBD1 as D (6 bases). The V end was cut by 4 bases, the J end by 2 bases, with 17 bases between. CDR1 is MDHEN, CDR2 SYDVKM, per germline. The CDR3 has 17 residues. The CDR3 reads CASSYPPGEINTGELFF. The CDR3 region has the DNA TGTGCCAGCAGTTACCCTCCAGGGGAGATCAACACCGGGGAGCTGTTTTTT.

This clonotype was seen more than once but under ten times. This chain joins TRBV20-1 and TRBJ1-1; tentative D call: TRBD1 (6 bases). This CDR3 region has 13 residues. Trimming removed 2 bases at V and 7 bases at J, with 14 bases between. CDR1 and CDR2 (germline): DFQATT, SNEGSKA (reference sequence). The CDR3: CSARTGKGGEAFF. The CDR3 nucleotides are TGCAGTGCTAGAACAGGGAAAGGGGGTGAAGCTTTCTTT.

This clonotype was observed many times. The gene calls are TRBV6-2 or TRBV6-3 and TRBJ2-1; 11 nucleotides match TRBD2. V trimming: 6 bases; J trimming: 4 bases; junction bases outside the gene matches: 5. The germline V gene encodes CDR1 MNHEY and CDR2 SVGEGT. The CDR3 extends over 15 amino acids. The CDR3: CASRPGLADYNEQFF. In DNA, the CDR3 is TGTGCCAGCAGACCGGGACTAGCGGATTACAATGAGCAGTTCTTC.

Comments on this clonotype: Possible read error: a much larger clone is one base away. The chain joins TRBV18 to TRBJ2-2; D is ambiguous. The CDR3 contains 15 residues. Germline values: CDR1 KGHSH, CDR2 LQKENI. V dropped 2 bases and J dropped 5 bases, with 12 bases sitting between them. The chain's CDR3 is CASSPGQARTGELFF. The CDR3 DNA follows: TGTGCCAGCTCACCAGGCCAAGCGCGGACCGGGGAGCTGTTTTTT.